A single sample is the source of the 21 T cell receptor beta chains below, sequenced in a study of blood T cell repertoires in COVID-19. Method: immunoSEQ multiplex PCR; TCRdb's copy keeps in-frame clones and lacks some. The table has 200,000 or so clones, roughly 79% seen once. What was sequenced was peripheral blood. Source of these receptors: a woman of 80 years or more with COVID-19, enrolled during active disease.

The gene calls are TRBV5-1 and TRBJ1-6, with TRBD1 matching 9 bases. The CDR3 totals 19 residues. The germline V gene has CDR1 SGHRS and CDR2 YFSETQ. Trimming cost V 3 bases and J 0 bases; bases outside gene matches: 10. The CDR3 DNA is TGCGCCAGCAGCTCCCGCCCCGGACAGGGGAGCTCCTATAATTCACCCCTCCACTTT. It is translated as CASSSRPGQGSSYNSPLHF.

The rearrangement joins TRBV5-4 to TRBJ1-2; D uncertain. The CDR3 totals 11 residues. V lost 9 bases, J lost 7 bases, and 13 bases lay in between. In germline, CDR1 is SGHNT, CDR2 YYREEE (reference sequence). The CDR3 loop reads CATGGEAGYTF. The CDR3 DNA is TGTGCCACCGGCGGGGAAGCTGGCTACACCTTC.

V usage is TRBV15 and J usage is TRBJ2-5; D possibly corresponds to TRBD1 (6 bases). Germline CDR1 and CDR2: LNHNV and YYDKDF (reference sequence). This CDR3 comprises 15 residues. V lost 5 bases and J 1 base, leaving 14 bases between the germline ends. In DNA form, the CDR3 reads TGTGCCACCAGCTCCAACGGACAGTCCCAAGAGACCCAGTACTTC. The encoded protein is CATSSNGQSQETQYF. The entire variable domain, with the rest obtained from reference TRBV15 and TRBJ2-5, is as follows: DAMVIQNPRYQVTQFGKPVTLSCSQTLNHNVMYWYQQKSSQAPKLLFHYYDKDFNNEADTPDNFQSRRPNTSFCFLDIRSPGLGDTAMYLCATSSNGQSQETQYFGPGTRLLVL.

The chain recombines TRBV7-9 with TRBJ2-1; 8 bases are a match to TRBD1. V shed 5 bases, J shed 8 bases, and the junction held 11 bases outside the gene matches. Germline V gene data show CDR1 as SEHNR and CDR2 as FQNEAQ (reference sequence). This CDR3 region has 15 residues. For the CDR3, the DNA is TGTGCCAGCAGCCCAAGGACAGGGTGGGTCGATGAGCAGTTCTTC. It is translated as CASSPRTGWVDEQFF.

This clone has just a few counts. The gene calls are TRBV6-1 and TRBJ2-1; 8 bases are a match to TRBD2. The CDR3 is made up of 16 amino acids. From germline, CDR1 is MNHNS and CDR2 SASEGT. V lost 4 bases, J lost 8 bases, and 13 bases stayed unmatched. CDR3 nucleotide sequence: TGTGCCAGCAGTGTCCACGGGACTAGAGGCTTTGATGAGCAGTTCTTC. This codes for CASSVHGTRGFDEQFF.

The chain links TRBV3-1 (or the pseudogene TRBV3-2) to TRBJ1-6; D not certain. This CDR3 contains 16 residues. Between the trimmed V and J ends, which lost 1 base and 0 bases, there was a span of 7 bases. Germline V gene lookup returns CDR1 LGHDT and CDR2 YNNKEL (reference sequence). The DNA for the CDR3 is TGTGCCAGCAGCCAAGTTGAGAGCTCCTATAATTCACCCCTCCACTTT. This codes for CASSQVESSYNSPLHF.

In DNA form, the CDR3 reads TGTGCTAGTGGGGACCCGGGACAGGGGTCAGATACGCAGTATTTT. Translated, it gives CASGDPGQGSDTQYF. The genes are TRBV12-5 and TRBJ2-3; 10 bases match TRBD1. Per the germline V gene, CDR1 is LGHNT and CDR2 is FRNRAP. The trim removed 6 bases at V and 4 bases at J, leaving 7 bases unmatched. CDR3 length equals 15 residues.

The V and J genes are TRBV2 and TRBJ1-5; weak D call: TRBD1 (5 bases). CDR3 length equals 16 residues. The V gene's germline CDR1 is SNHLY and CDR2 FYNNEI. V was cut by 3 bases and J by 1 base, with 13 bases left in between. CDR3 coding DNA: TGTGCCAGCAGTGACCAGGGCCCCGGCAGCAATCAGCCCCAGCATTTT. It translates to CASSDQGPGSNQPQHF.

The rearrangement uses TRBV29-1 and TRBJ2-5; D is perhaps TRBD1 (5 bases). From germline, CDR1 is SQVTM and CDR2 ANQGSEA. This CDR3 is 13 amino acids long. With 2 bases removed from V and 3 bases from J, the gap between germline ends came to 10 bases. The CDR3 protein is CSVEKQAKETQYF. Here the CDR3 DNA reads TGCAGCGTTGAAAAACAGGCAAAAGAGACCCAGTACTTC. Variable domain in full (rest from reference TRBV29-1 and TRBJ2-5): SAVISQKPSRDICQRGTSLTIQCQVDSQVTMMFWYRQQPGQSLTLIATANQGSEATYESGFVIDKFPISRPNLTFSTLTVSNMSPEDSSIYLCSVEKQAKETQYFGPGTRLLVL.

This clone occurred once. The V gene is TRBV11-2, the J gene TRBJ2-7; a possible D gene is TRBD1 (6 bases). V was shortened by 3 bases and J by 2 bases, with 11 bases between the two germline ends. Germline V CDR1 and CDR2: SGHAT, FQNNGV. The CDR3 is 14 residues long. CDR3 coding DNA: TGTGCCAGCAGCTTCGTGGCAGGGGCCTACGAGCAGTACTTC. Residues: CASSFVAGAYEQYF. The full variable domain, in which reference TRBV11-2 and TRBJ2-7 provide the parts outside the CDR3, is EAGVAQSPRYKIIEKRQSVAFWCNPISGHATLYWYQQILGQGPKLLIQFQNNGVVDDSQLPKDRFSAERLKGVDSTLKIQPAKLEDSAVYLCASSFVAGAYEQYFGPGTRLTVT.

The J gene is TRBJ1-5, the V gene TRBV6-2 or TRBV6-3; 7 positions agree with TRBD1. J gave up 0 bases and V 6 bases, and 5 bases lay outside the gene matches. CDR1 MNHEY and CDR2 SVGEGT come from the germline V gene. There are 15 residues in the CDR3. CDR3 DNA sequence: TGTGCCAGCAGCGGGGGACAGTATAGCAATCAGCCCCAGCATTTT. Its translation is CASSGGQYSNQPQHF.

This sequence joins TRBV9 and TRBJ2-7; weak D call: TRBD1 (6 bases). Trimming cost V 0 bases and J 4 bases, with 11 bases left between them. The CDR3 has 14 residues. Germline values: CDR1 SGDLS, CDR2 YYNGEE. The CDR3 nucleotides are TGTGCCAGCAGCGTAGAGCCAGGGGATTACGAGCAGTACTTC. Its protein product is CASSVEPGDYEQYF.

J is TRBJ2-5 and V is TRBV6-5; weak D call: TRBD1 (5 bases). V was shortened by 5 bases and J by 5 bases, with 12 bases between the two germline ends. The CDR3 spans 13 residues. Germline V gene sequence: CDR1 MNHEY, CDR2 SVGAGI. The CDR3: CASSNQGSETQYF. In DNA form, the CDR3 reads TGTGCCAGCAGTAACCAGGGTTCCGAGACCCAGTACTTC.

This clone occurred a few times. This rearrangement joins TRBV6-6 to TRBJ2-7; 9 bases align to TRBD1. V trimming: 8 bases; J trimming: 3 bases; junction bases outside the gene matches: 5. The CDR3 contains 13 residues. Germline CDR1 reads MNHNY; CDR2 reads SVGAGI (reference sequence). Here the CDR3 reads CASARQGGYEQYF. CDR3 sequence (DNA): TGTGCCAGCGCCCGACAGGGGGGCTACGAGCAGTACTTC.

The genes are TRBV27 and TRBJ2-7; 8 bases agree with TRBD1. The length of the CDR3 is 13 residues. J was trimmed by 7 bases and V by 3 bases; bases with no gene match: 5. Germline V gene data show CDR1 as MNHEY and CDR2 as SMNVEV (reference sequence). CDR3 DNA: TGTGCCAGCAGTTTCCAGGGGGCATGGGAGCAGTACTTC. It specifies CASSFQGAWEQYF.

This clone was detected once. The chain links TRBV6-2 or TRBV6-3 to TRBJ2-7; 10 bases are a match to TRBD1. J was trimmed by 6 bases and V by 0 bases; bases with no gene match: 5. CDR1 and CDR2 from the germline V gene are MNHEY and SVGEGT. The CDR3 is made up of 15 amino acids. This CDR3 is CASSYSGTGVREQYF. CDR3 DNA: TGTGCCAGCAGTTACTCCGGGACAGGGGTTCGCGAGCAGTACTTC.

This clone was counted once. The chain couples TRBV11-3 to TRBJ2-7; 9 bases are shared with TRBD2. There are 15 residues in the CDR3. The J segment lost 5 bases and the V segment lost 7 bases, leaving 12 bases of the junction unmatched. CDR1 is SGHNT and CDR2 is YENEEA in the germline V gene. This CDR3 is CASTPRPGLAHEQYF. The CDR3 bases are TGTGCCAGCACCCCAAGGCCGGGACTAGCCCACGAGCAGTACTTC. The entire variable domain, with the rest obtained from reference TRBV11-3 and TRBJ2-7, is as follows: EAGVVQSPRYKIIEKKQPVAFWCNPISGHNTLYWYLQNLGQGPELLIRYENEEAVDDSQLPKDRFSAERLKGVDSTLKIQPAELGDSAVYLCASTPRPGLAHEQYFGPGTRLTVT.

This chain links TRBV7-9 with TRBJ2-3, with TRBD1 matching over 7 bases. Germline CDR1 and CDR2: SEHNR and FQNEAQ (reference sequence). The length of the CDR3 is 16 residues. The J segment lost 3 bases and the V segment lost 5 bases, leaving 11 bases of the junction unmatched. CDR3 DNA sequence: TGTGCCAGCAGCCCTCGACAGGGTTACTCGACAGATACGCAGTATTTT. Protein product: CASSPRQGYSTDTQYF. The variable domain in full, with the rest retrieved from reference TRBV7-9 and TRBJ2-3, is DTGVSQNPRHKITKRGQNVTFRCDPISEHNRLYWYRQTLGQGPEFLTYFQNEAQLEKSRLLSDRFSAERPKGSFSTLEIQRTEQGDSAMYLCASSPRQGYSTDTQYFGPGTRLTVL.

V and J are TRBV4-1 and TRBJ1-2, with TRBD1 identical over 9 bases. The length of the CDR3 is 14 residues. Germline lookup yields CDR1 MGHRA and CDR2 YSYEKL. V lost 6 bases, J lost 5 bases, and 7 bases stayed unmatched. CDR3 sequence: CASSPPGQGYGYTF. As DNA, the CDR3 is TGCGCCAGCAGTCCCCCGGGACAGGGATATGGCTACACCTTC.

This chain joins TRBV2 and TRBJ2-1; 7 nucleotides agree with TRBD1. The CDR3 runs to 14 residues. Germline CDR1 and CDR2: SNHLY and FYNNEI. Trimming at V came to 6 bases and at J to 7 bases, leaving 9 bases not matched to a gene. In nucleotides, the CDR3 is TGTGCCAGCAGAAACCGTGACAGGGTAAATGAGCAGTTCTTC. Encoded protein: CASRNRDRVNEQFF.

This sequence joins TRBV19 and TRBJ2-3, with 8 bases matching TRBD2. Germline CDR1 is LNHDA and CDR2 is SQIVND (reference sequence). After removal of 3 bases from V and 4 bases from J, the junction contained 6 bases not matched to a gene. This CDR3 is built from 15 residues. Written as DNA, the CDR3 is TGTGCCAGTAGTATCGGAGCGGGAGTGGCAGATACGCAGTATTTT. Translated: CASSIGAGVADTQYF.